Below are 21 T cell receptor beta chains sequenced from a single sample in a study of T cell responses to AZD1222 COVID-19 vaccine. Only in-frame clones appear in the TCRdb table, and some are missing; sequencing was by immunoSEQ multiplex PCR. The sample gives about 120,000 clones, roughly 90% of which show up once; about 6% is in the top ten. The sample consisted of peripheral blood, taken on day 0 of AZD1222 vaccination. Receptors originate from an adult in good health.

The gene calls are TRBV27 and TRBJ1-1; D remains ambiguous. CDR1 MNHEY and CDR2 SMNVEV come from the germline V gene (reference sequence). The CDR3 runs 12 residues. Trimming left V 10 bases short and J 1 base short, with 10 bases between. The CDR3 region is CATLGGNTEAFF. The CDR3 DNA is TGTGCCACCTTGGGTGGGAACACTGAAGCTTTCTTT.

The gene calls are TRBV7-3 and TRBJ2-1, with 12 nucleotides matching TRBD2. V lost 3 bases and J lost 4; bases outside the gene matches: 1. Germline V gene data show CDR1 as SGHTA and CDR2 as FQGTGA. The CDR3 has 15 residues. The CDR3 DNA sequence: TGTGCCAGCAGCTTCGGGACTAGCGGGTACAATGAGCAGTTCTTC. This sequence encodes CASSFGTSGYNEQFF.

The chain is built from TRBV6-4 and TRBJ2-7, with D unclear. This CDR3 is 14 amino acids long. V lost 6 bases and J lost 4, with 16 bases in between. Per germline, CDR1 MRHNA and CDR2 SNTAGT. The CDR3, as DNA: TGTGCCAGCAGCCAAGGACCCTTTGGATACGAGCAGTACTTC. This encodes CASSQGPFGYEQYF.

The chain has TRBV5-4 and TRBJ2-5, with 9 bases that match TRBD2. J gave up 5 bases and V 0 bases, and 11 bases lay outside the gene matches. Germline lookup yields CDR1 SGHNT and CDR2 YYREEE (reference sequence). The CDR3 has 17 amino acids. CDR3 sequence reads: CASSLDLGASGEETQYF. For the CDR3, the DNA is TGTGCCAGCAGCTTGGATTTGGGGGCTAGCGGGGAGGAGACCCAGTACTTC.

The count of this clone is one. The V gene is TRBV13, the J gene TRBJ1-2; perhaps TRBD1 as D (5 bases). CDR1 PRHDT and CDR2 FYEKMQ come from the germline V gene (reference sequence). The ends were cut back, 5 bases at V and 3 bases at J, with 13 bases in the middle. This CDR3 has 14 residues. The CDR3 loop is CASSNGRGDYGYTF. For the CDR3, the DNA is TGTGCCAGCAGCAACGGACGAGGGGACTATGGCTACACCTTC.

The chain links TRBV5-1 to TRBJ2-1; 9 bases fit TRBD1. The CDR3 is 15 residues long. Germline CDR1 is SGHRS and CDR2 is YFSETQ. V gave up 2 bases and J gave up 5 bases; unmatched junction bases: 5. The CDR3 coding sequence is TGCGCCAGCAGCTTCCGGGACAGGGTTGACAATGAGCAGTTCTTC. Translating gives CASSFRDRVDNEQFF.

CDR3 residues: CAWSGSSNQPQHF. The CDR3 nucleotides read TGTGCCTGGAGTGGCAGCTCCAATCAGCCCCAGCATTTT. V is TRBV30 and J is TRBJ1-5; D remains ambiguous. This CDR3 has 13 residues. Germline-derived CDR1 and CDR2 are GTSNPN and SVGIG (reference sequence). Trimming removed 1 base at V and 3 bases at J, with 7 bases between.

The chain links TRBV18 to TRBJ1-3; D is perhaps TRBD1 (5 bases). The V gene's germline CDR1 is KGHSH and CDR2 LQKENI. V dropped 4 bases and J dropped 7 bases, with 17 bases sitting between them. This CDR3 is 15 amino acids long. The CDR3 protein is CASSLPGARRNTIYF. In DNA, the CDR3 is TGTGCCAGCTCACTACCCGGGGCCAGGAGGAACACCATATATTTT.

The chain employs TRBV14 and TRBJ1-4; possible D gene TRBD1, 5 bases. Deletions cut 4 bases from V and 8 bases from J, with 20 bases between. CDR1 is SGHDN and CDR2 is FVKESK in the germline V gene. The CDR3 has 16 residues. The CDR3 DNA sequence: TGTGCCAGCAGCCCCCCCGGGGGAGTTATGGGAGAAAAACTGTTTTTT. Translating it yields CASSPPGGVMGEKLFF.

The chain has TRBV7-9 and TRBJ1-1; 7 bases match TRBD1. Germline CDR1 and CDR2: SEHNR and FQNEAQ (reference sequence). The CDR3 contains 13 residues. Losses at the gene ends were 8 bases for V and 5 bases for J; bases not matched to a gene: 8. Here the CDR3 DNA reads TGTGCCAGCTCAACCCAGGGGGATACTGAAGCTTTCTTT. Amino acid sequence: CASSTQGDTEAFF.

The chain employs TRBV7-9 and TRBJ2-1; 7 bases align to TRBD1. The germline CDR1 and CDR2 sequences are SEHNR and FQNEAQ (reference sequence). The CDR3 runs 12 residues. The J segment lost 8 bases and the V segment lost 4 bases, leaving 2 bases of the junction unmatched. CDR3 protein: CASSSGTDEQFF. Here the CDR3 DNA reads TGTGCCAGCAGCTCCGGGACAGATGAGCAGTTCTTC.

V and J are TRBV19 and TRBJ2-1, with D maybe TRBD2 (5 bases). With 6 bases removed from V and 0 bases from J, the gap between germline ends came to 15 bases. This CDR3 comprises 16 residues. Germline lookup yields CDR1 LNHDA and CDR2 SQIVND (reference sequence). The CDR3 sequence is CASRGYGESSYNEQFF. CDR3 nucleotide sequence: TGTGCCAGTAGGGGATATGGGGAGAGCTCCTACAATGAGCAGTTCTTC.

The chain joins TRBV3-1 (or the pseudogene TRBV3-2) to TRBJ1-2, with D unclear. The CDR3 loop spans 13 amino acids. The V and J ends lost 4 bases and 7 bases respectively, with 13 bases between them. Germline CDR1 reads LGHDT; CDR2 reads YNNKEL (reference sequence). CDR3 residues: CASSPRGGGGYTF. CDR3 coding DNA: TGTGCCAGCAGCCCCCGGGGAGGAGGTGGCTACACCTTC.

This clone was seen a single time. The V call is TRBV10-1, the J call TRBJ1-3; D not resolved. V dropped 4 bases and J dropped 7 bases, with 11 bases sitting between them. The CDR3 length is 13 residues. Germline assignment: CDR1 WNHNN and CDR2 SYGVQD (reference sequence). The CDR3 bases are TGCGCCAGCAGTGCCTCGGGCCCGAACACCATATATTTT. Translating it yields CASSASGPNTIYF.

V and J are TRBV7-2 and TRBJ1-1; 7 bases match TRBD1. This CDR3 has 15 amino acids. V gave up 5 bases and J gave up 5 bases; unmatched junction bases: 11. CDR1 and CDR2 (germline): SGHTA, FQGNSA. CDR3 loop: CASSPMTGMVTEAFF. The CDR3 DNA sequence: TGTGCCAGCAGCCCGATGACAGGGATGGTAACTGAAGCTTTCTTT. The full variable domain, completed using reference TRBV7-2 and TRBJ1-1, is GAGVSQSPSNKVTEKGKDVELRCDPISGHTALYWYRQSLGQGLEFLIYFQGNSAPDKSGLPSDRFSAERTGGSVSTLTIQRTQQEDSAVYLCASSPMTGMVTEAFFGQGTRLTVV.

This clone was counted a single time. The chain joins TRBV12-5 to TRBJ2-1; 8 bases match TRBD1. Germline CDR1 LGHNT, CDR2 FRNRAP. This CDR3 has 13 residues. J lost 15 bases, V lost 0 bases, and 7 bases had no gene match. CDR3 loop: CASGLVTTGGPFF. The CDR3 nucleotides are TGTGCTAGTGGTTTGGTTACTACAGGGGGTCCGTTCTTC.

CDR3 loop: CASSRGPLGGENTEAFF. In DNA form, the CDR3 reads TGTGCCAGCAGCCGAGGGCCCTTGGGGGGGGAGAACACTGAAGCTTTCTTT. The chain employs TRBV11-2 and TRBJ1-1, with D possibly TRBD1 on 5 matching bases. The germline V and J ends were trimmed by 5 bases and 1 base, with 20 bases remaining between them. CDR1 SGHAT and CDR2 FQNNGV come from the germline V gene. This CDR3 spans 17 amino acids.

V usage is TRBV2 and J usage is TRBJ1-3, with a weak D call TRBD1 (6 bases). Germline V gene data show CDR1 as SNHLY and CDR2 as FYNNEI. Trimming took off 1 base at V and 4 bases at J, with 17 bases between the two ends. The CDR3 is 17 residues long. CDR3 DNA: TGTGCCAGCAGTGAAGGGTGGGGGCTAGCATCCGGAAACACCATATATTTT. It translates to CASSEGWGLASGNTIYF.

V gene TRBV15 combines with J gene TRBJ2-5; D might be TRBD1 (6 bases). Germline V gene data show CDR1 as LNHNV and CDR2 as YYDKDF (reference sequence). V was cut by 4 bases and J by 7 bases, with 28 bases left in between. The CDR3 totals 18 residues. CDR3 DNA sequence: TGTGCCACCAGCACTCCTCCTCCTACAGGGTTTGGTTGGGGGACCCAGTACTTC. As protein: CATSTPPPTGFGWGTQYF.

This clone showed up just a few times. The genes are TRBV5-1 and TRBJ1-1; 10 bases agree with TRBD1. Germline-derived CDR1 and CDR2 are SGHRS and YFSETQ. The V segment lost 0 bases and the J segment 5 bases; nucleotides outside the gene matches: 7. This CDR3 has 16 amino acids. The CDR3 reads CASSLVGQGYGTEAFF. CDR3 bases: TGCGCCAGCAGCTTGGTGGGACAGGGGTATGGGACTGAAGCTTTCTTT.

The V call is TRBV7-8, the J call TRBJ2-3; D could derive from TRBD1 or TRBD2 (6 bases each). Germline-derived CDR1 and CDR2 are SGHVS and FQNEAQ. V was clipped by 5 bases and J by 0 bases, with 9 bases between them. The CDR3 totals 14 residues. CDR3 sequence: CASSPGASTDTQYF. CDR3 in DNA: TGTGCCAGCAGCCCGGGGGCCAGCACAGATACGCAGTATTTT.